Listed here are 7 T cell receptor beta chains from one sample, sequenced in a study of CD8 T cells in ankylosing spondylitis. MiXCR was run by TCRdb on the 5' RACE reads, yielding one entry per CDR3 protein. The sample shows about 140,000 distinct CDR3 sequences, approximately 9.2% of them seen only once. Sample: synovial fluid, either unsorted or a sorted T cell fraction (not recorded which). All receptors come from a male donor with ankylosing spondylitis.

This clonotype was detected ten times or more. This chain links TRBV5-1 with TRBJ2-3; TRBD2 agrees at 12 bases. CDR1 is SGHRS and CDR2 is YFSETQ in the germline V gene. Trimming took 2 bases from V and 6 from J; bases not matched to a gene: 4. CDR3 size: 15 residues. CDR3 in amino acids: CASSLLAGGGDTQYF. The CDR3 DNA sequence: TGCGCCAGCAGCTTACTAGCGGGAGGAGGGGATACGCAGTATTTT.

This clonotype was seen repeatedly, ten times or more. V gene TRBV20-1 combines with J gene TRBJ1-1; D is ambiguous. V was trimmed by 5 bases and J by 0 bases, leaving 13 bases between them. The germline V gene has CDR1 DFQATT and CDR2 SNEGSKA (reference sequence). This CDR3 is 14 amino acids long. The CDR3 protein is CSAPHGVLNTEAFF. Written as DNA, the CDR3 is TGCAGTGCTCCTCACGGCGTTCTGAACACTGAAGCTTTCTTT.

This clonotype was found a few times. V usage is TRBV20-1 and J usage is TRBJ2-1; D is perhaps TRBD2 (5 bases). Trimming pared 6 bases from V and 0 bases from J, leaving 12 bases between. This CDR3 is 14 amino acids long. The germline V gene has CDR1 DFQATT and CDR2 SNEGSKA (reference sequence). The DNA of the CDR3 is TGCAGTGCGTTAGCGCCGAGCTCCTACAATGAGCAGTTCTTC. It encodes CSALAPSSYNEQFF.

The genes are TRBV7-9 and TRBJ2-5; no reliable D call. CDR1 is SEHNR, CDR2 FQNEAQ, per germline (reference sequence). Trimming shortened V by 5 bases and J by 3 bases, and 4 bases separated the two germline ends. CDR3 size: 11 residues. The CDR3 region has the DNA TGTGCCAGCAGCGTCAAAGAGACCCAGTACTTC. Protein: CASSVKETQYF.

This clonotype came up many times. The rearrangement links TRBV7-9 to TRBJ2-7; TRBD1 matches at 7 bases. Germline CDR1 and CDR2: SEHNR and FQNEAQ (reference sequence). This CDR3 is 14 amino acids long. After removal of 5 bases from V and 3 bases from J, the junction contained 7 bases not matched to a gene. The CDR3 DNA reads as TGTGCCAGCAGCCCCGACAGGGATTTCTACGAGCAGTACTTC. Protein product: CASSPDRDFYEQYF.

There are many counts of this clonotype. The rearrangement joins TRBV6-5 to TRBJ2-5; tentatively, D is TRBD2 (5 bases). Trimming took 4 bases from V and 7 from J, leaving 13 bases between them. This CDR3 contains 13 residues. Per germline, CDR1 MNHEY and CDR2 SVGAGI. CDR3 amino acids: CASSLMERATQYF. CDR3 in DNA: TGTGCCAGCAGTTTGATGGAGAGGGCGACCCAGTACTTC.

This clonotype was seen many times. V is TRBV11-3 and J is TRBJ2-1; D might be TRBD2 (7 bases). Germline V CDR1 and CDR2: SGHNT, YENEEA. V was cut by 5 bases and J by 2 bases, with 16 bases left in between. This CDR3 comprises 16 residues. DNA of the CDR3: TGTGCCAGCAGCCAGAATAGGGGGGGCACCTACAATGAGCAGTTCTTC. Translating it yields CASSQNRGGTYNEQFF.